The 27 T cell receptor beta chains given below trace back to one sample, sequenced in a study of CD8 T cells in Susac syndrome. A quantity of about 0.45 to 1 ug RNA underwent reverse transcription using random hexamers. Via MiXCR, TCRdb re-called the immunoSEQ multiplex PCR reads, giving one row per CDR3 protein. This sample has roughly 190,000 distinct CDR3 sequences, with about 95% found just once. Sequencing used CD4+ T cells from PBMCs. The receptors were gathered from a human donor in good health.

The chain combines TRBV24-1 with TRBJ2-7, with 9 nucleotides matching TRBD2. Germline values: CDR1 KGHDR, CDR2 SFDVKD. CDR3 length equals 12 residues. The trim removed 10 bases at V and 3 bases at J, leaving 3 bases unmatched. The CDR3 nucleotides read TGTGCCACACAGCGGGAGGACTACGAGCAGTACTTC. Translation: CATQREDYEQYF.

This clonotype has more than one count but fewer than ten. The CDR3 loop reads CASSLGPPGANVLTF. CDR3 nucleotide sequence: TGTGCCAGCAGCTTAGGTCCTCCTGGGGCCAACGTCCTGACTTTC. J is TRBJ2-6 and V is TRBV7-2; D is unresolved. V lost 1 base, J lost 2 bases, and 6 bases lay in between. Germline V gene lookup returns CDR1 SGHTA and CDR2 FQGNSA. This CDR3 has 15 amino acids.

This chain joins TRBV5-4 and TRBJ2-1; either TRBD1 or TRBD2 may supply D (6 bases each). CDR3 length equals 16 residues. Germline V gives CDR1 SGHNT, CDR2 YYREEE (reference sequence). With 0 bases removed from V and 3 bases from J, the gap between germline ends came to 13 bases. The CDR3 here is CASSLAWGADYNEQFF. The DNA for the CDR3 is TGTGCCAGCAGCTTGGCCTGGGGGGCCGACTACAATGAGCAGTTCTTC.

CDR3 residues: CASSAGEQFF. The CDR3 coding sequence is TGTGCCAGCAGCGCGGGTGAGCAGTTCTTC. The V gene is TRBV11-1, the J gene TRBJ2-1, with D possibly matching TRBD2 (5 bases). Germline CDR1 and CDR2: SGHAT and FQDESV (reference sequence). This CDR3 has 10 amino acids. V lost 5 bases, J lost 9 bases, and 5 bases lay in between.

J is TRBJ2-5 and V is TRBV28, with TRBD1 matching over 7 bases. CDR1 and CDR2 from the germline V gene are MDHEN and SYDVKM. This CDR3 has 13 residues. After removal of 7 bases from V and 4 bases from J, the junction contained 6 bases not matched to a gene. The chain's CDR3 is CASKYRGRETQYF. CDR3 bases: TGTGCCAGCAAATACAGGGGTCGAGAGACCCAGTACTTC.

The chain combines TRBV27 with TRBJ2-7; 8 bases line up with TRBD2. Germline trimming cut 4 bases from V and 5 bases from J; bases unmatched to any gene: 4. CDR3 length: 13 residues. Looked up from germline, CDR1 is MNHEY and CDR2 is SMNVEV (reference sequence). Written as DNA, the CDR3 is TGTGCCAGCAGTTGGACTAGCACCCACGAGCAGTACTTC. Amino acids: CASSWTSTHEQYF.

The CDR3: CSAASGTETQYF. The CDR3 nucleotides read TGCAGTGCGGCTAGCGGGACGGAGACCCAGTACTTC. V usage is TRBV20-1 and J usage is TRBJ2-5, with 9 positions matching TRBD2. Germline CDR1 is DFQATT and CDR2 is SNEGSKA (reference sequence). There are 12 residues in the CDR3. V dropped 6 bases and J dropped 5; count of bases not matched to a gene: 4.

The chain uses TRBV20-1 and TRBJ2-7; D is unclear. Germline CDR1 reads DFQATT; CDR2 reads SNEGSKA (reference sequence). V lost 5 bases to trimming and J lost 3 bases, with 5 bases between them. The CDR3 has 10 amino acids. CDR3 nucleotides: TGCAGTGCTTTGTACTACGAGCAGTACTTC. Protein product: CSALYYEQYF.

The rearrangement uses TRBV29-1 and TRBJ2-1; weak D call: TRBD1 (6 bases). Germline values: CDR1 SQVTM, CDR2 ANQGSEA. With 5 bases removed from V and 4 bases from J, the gap between germline ends came to 9 bases. The CDR3 covers 12 residues. The CDR3 sequence is CSVKTGYNEQFF. The CDR3 nucleotides are TGCAGCGTTAAGACAGGTTACAATGAGCAGTTCTTC.

The chain joins TRBV15 to TRBJ2-7, with D uncertain. This CDR3 has 13 residues. V dropped 0 bases and J dropped 2 bases, with 5 bases sitting between them. Germline CDR1 and CDR2: LNHNV and YYDKDF (reference sequence). The CDR3 loop reads CATSRDYPYEQYF. The CDR3 DNA reads as TGTGCCACCAGCAGAGATTACCCCTACGAGCAGTACTTC. Variable domain in full (rest from reference TRBV15 and TRBJ2-7): DAMVIQNPRYQVTQFGKPVTLSCSQTLNHNVMYWYQQKSSQAPKLLFHYYDKDFNNEADTPDNFQSRRPNTSFCFLDIRSPGLGDTAMYLCATSRDYPYEQYFGPGTRLTVT.

The chain's CDR3 is CAWSVGTAYQPQHF. CDR3 DNA sequence: TGTGCCTGGAGTGTAGGGACAGCTTATCAGCCCCAGCATTTT. The chain has TRBV30 and TRBJ1-5; TRBD1 matches 7 bases. J was trimmed by 5 bases and V by 0 bases; bases with no gene match: 4. In germline, CDR1 is GTSNPN, CDR2 SVGIG (reference sequence). The CDR3 has 14 amino acids.

CDR3: CSVDIGADQPQHF. Here the CDR3 DNA reads TGCAGCGTTGATATAGGGGCGGATCAGCCCCAGCATTTT. V is TRBV29-1 and J is TRBJ1-5; possibly TRBD1 for D (5 bases). Germline-derived CDR1 and CDR2 are SQVTM and ANQGSEA. The V gene lost 3 bases and the J gene lost 5 bases, with 11 bases spanning the gap. This CDR3 contains 13 residues.

The chain couples TRBV9 to TRBJ2-2; TRBD2 is a possible D gene (5 bases). Between the trimmed V and J ends, which lost 3 bases and 2 bases, there was a span of 14 bases. The CDR3 consists of 16 residues. Germline CDR1 and CDR2: SGDLS and YYNGEE. The CDR3: CASSAESSGNTGELFF. The DNA of the CDR3 is TGTGCCAGCAGCGCCGAGAGCTCGGGAAACACCGGGGAGCTGTTTTTT.

The chain recombines TRBV7-8 with TRBJ1-5; D is perhaps TRBD1 (5 bases). This CDR3 is built from 14 residues. The germline CDR1 and CDR2 sequences are SGHVS and FQNEAQ. Trimming took 1 base from V and 9 from J, leaving 13 bases between them. In DNA form, the CDR3 reads TGTGCCAGCAGCTTAGACGGGGGATCGGGGCCCCAGCATTTT. It is translated as CASSLDGGSGPQHF.

The chain recombines TRBV27 with TRBJ1-5; D is unresolved. The germline V gene has CDR1 MNHEY and CDR2 SMNVEV (reference sequence). The CDR3 is 14 amino acids. Trimming took off 8 bases at V and 2 bases at J, with 13 bases between the two ends. The CDR3, as DNA: TGTGCCAGCGGTCCAATGCGAGGCAATCAGCCCCAGCATTTT. Translating it yields CASGPMRGNQPQHF.

The gene calls are TRBV29-1 and TRBJ2-3; TRBD2 matches at 10 bases. Unmatched junction bases numbered 3, after V lost 4 bases and J lost 5 bases. This CDR3 comprises 13 residues. CDR1 and CDR2 (germline): SQVTM, ANQGSEA. The CDR3 DNA is TGCAGCGTTGCTAGCGGGAGTGGAGATACGCAGTATTTT. It yields the protein CSVASGSGDTQYF.

The V and J genes are TRBV20-1 and TRBJ2-5; TRBD2 is a possible D gene (6 bases). Germline V gene data show CDR1 as DFQATT and CDR2 as SNEGSKA (reference sequence). V was pared by 3 bases and J by 5 bases, with 10 bases between. The CDR3 extends over 12 amino acids. CDR3: CSASGSRETQYF. The CDR3 DNA sequence: TGCAGTGCTAGCGGGAGTAGGGAGACCCAGTACTTC.

This clonotype turned up a few times. The CDR3 protein is CSVAYNEQFF. For the CDR3, the DNA is TGCAGTGTTGCGTACAATGAGCAGTTCTTC. The chain combines TRBV20-1 with TRBJ2-1; D remains unclear. With 7 bases removed from V and 4 bases from J, the gap between germline ends came to 5 bases. CDR3 length: 10 residues. Germline CDR1 is DFQATT and CDR2 is SNEGSKA (reference sequence).

This sequence joins TRBV18 and TRBJ2-7, with 10 bases lining up with TRBD2. The CDR3 sequence is 15 residues long. Looked up from germline, CDR1 is KGHSH and CDR2 is LQKENI. V shed 8 bases and J 3 bases; nucleotides not matched to a gene: 10. CDR3 in DNA: TGTGCCAGCCAGGGTGGACTAGCGGAGAACTACGAGCAGTACTTC. This codes for CASQGGLAENYEQYF.

The chain recombines TRBV12-3 or TRBV12-4 with TRBJ1-4; D unclear. The CDR3 spans 14 residues. V was pared by 3 bases and J by 5 bases, with 10 bases between. CDR3 sequence (DNA): TGTGCCAGCAGTTTTTGGCGGAACAATGAAAAACTGTTTTTT. Amino acids: CASSFWRNNEKLFF.

V and J are TRBV5-8 and TRBJ2-5; TRBD1 might be the D (5 bases). CDR3 length equals 13 residues. Trimming pared 4 bases from V and 4 bases from J, leaving 11 bases between. The germline CDR1 and CDR2 sequences are SGHTS and YDEGEE. The CDR3 sequence is CASSARVGETQYF. CDR3 bases: TGTGCCAGCAGCGCCAGGGTGGGAGAGACCCAGTACTTC. Together with reference TRBV5-8 and TRBJ2-5, the CDR3 gives the full variable domain: EAGVTQSPTHLIKTRGQQATLRCSPISGHTSVYWYQQALGLGLQFLLWYDEGEERNRGNFPPRFSGRQFPNYSSELNVNALELEDSALYLCASSARVGETQYFGPGTRLLVL.

The chain recombines TRBV7-2 with TRBJ2-5; D remains ambiguous. Germline CDR1 and CDR2: SGHTA and FQGNSA. There are 14 residues in the CDR3. V gave up 0 bases and J gave up 5 bases, with 10 bases separating them. This CDR3 reads CASSLASLGETQYF. The CDR3 bases are TGTGCCAGCAGCTTAGCGTCATTGGGGGAGACCCAGTACTTC.

The chain joins TRBV7-9 to TRBJ2-6; D remains unclear. The CDR3 contains 14 residues. The V end was cut by 6 bases, the J end by 2 bases, with 8 bases between. From germline, CDR1 is SEHNR and CDR2 FQNEAQ (reference sequence). This CDR3 is CASRPSTGANVLTF. The CDR3 DNA sequence: TGTGCCAGCAGACCCTCTACTGGGGCCAACGTCCTGACTTTC.

This chain uses TRBV18 with TRBJ2-1; perhaps TRBD2 as D (5 bases). CDR3 length: 14 residues. V was shortened by 3 bases and J by 2 bases, with 8 bases between the two germline ends. Germline V gene lookup returns CDR1 KGHSH and CDR2 LQKENI. The CDR3 here is CASSPSAAYNEQFF. In DNA, the CDR3 is TGTGCCAGCTCACCTAGCGCGGCCTACAATGAGCAGTTCTTC.

The CDR3 loop reads CSGRDTNYGYTF. In nucleotides, the CDR3 is TGCAGCGGCCGGGACACCAACTATGGCTACACCTTC. V gene TRBV29-1 combines with J gene TRBJ1-2, with a tentative D call TRBD1 (6 bases). V lost 7 bases to trimming and J lost 2 bases, with 11 bases between them. CDR3 size: 12 residues. Germline-derived CDR1 and CDR2 are SQVTM and ANQGSEA.

In this sample, this clonotype turned up once. The rearrangement joins TRBV5-4 to TRBJ2-1; 9 positions match TRBD2. The germline gives CDR1 SGHNT, CDR2 YYREEE (reference sequence). V trimming: 3 bases; J trimming: 5 bases; junction bases outside the gene matches: 3. The CDR3 loop spans 14 amino acids. The CDR3 sequence is CASSYSGSNNEQFF. CDR3 nucleotides: TGTGCCAGCAGCTATAGCGGGAGCAACAATGAGCAGTTCTTC.

The chain is built from TRBV20-1 and TRBJ1-2; D call uncertain. CDR1 is DFQATT, CDR2 SNEGSKA, per germline (reference sequence). The CDR3 has 9 residues. As DNA, the CDR3 is TGCCGCGGAGTCGGCGGCTACACCTTC. This sequence encodes CRGVGGYTF.